Included here is one T cell receptor (beta chain) sequence, with context. In the original workflow: The authors estimated nucleated cell counts from reference gene primer amplification. The method was immunoSEQ multiplex PCR; TCRdb's version includes in-frame clones alone and lacks a portion of them. The DNA gave D and trimming, while V, J and clone size come from that table. The sample lists about 190,000 clones, around three quarters occurring once. Germline V CDR1 and CDR2: MNHEY, SVGAGI. This CDR3 spans 15 amino acids. Losses at the gene ends were 0 bases for V and 2 bases for J; bases not matched to a gene: 2. This entry belongs to a study of blood T cell repertoires in COVID-19. As for the study in general: Samples taken during acute and convalescent COVID-19 were collected in the United States, Italy and Spain. T cells, B-cell-depleted T cells, or PBMCs provided the cDNA or gDNA that served as material.

The chain is built from TRBV6-5 and TRBJ1-2; 8 nucleotides line up with TRBD1. The sequenced material came from peripheral blood. The origin of this receptor is a man aged 55-75 years with active or convalescent COVID-19. CDR3 sequence (DNA): TGTGCCAGCAGTTACTCGGCAGGGGGCAACTATGGCTACACCTTC. Encoded protein: CASSYSAGGNYGYTF.